The 30 T cell receptor beta chains reported below all come from one sample, sequenced in a study of PD-1 blockade in classical Hodgkin lymphoma. This sample's time point: cycle 4 day 1 (C4D1), after 6 weeks of nivolumab. Relapses following autologous stem cell transplantation were seen in all patients, with brentuximab vedotin exposure varying. Profiled with immunoSEQ multiplex PCR; TCRdb holds only in-frame clones, not every one. This repertoire shows around 23,000 clones, 70% to 90% found once; its top ten account for around 25%. The specimen comprised peripheral blood mononuclear cells (PBMCs), sampled before the fourth cycle of nivolumab. The source of these receptors is a human donor with classical Hodgkin lymphoma.

The V call is TRBV10-2, the J call TRBJ1-2; D gene unclear. V shed 3 bases and J shed 4 bases, with 18 bases lying between them. Looked up from germline, CDR1 is WSHSY and CDR2 is SAAADI. The CDR3 is made up of 16 amino acids. For the CDR3, the DNA is TGCGCCAGCAGTGAAACTCGGACGGGTCACTTCTATGGCTACACCTTC. Translated: CASSETRTGHFYGYTF.

The chain links TRBV15 to TRBJ2-1, with D maybe TRBD1 (6 bases). Germline values: CDR1 LNHNV, CDR2 YYDKDF (reference sequence). V gave up 3 bases and J gave up 8 bases, with 17 bases separating them. The CDR3 is made up of 15 amino acids. CDR3 region: CATSSYQGRVDEQFF. For the CDR3, the DNA is TGTGCCACCAGCAGCTACCAGGGGCGCGTGGATGAGCAGTTCTTC.

This clone was recorded once. V and J are TRBV4-2 and TRBJ2-3; 10 bases line up with TRBD2. The germline CDR1 and CDR2 sequences are LGHNA and YNFKEQ. V gave up 3 bases and J gave up 4 bases; unmatched junction bases: 7. The CDR3 is 16 residues long. This chain's CDR3 is CASSQEAGGLPDTQYF. The CDR3, as DNA: TGTGCCAGCAGCCAGGAAGCGGGGGGGCTCCCAGATACGCAGTATTTT.

V usage is TRBV5-1 and J usage is TRBJ2-3, with a weak D call TRBD1 (5 bases). Germline CDR1 is SGHRS and CDR2 is YFSETQ. CDR3 length: 15 residues. Between the trimmed V and J ends, which lost 4 bases and 0 bases, there was a span of 12 bases. CDR3 DNA sequence: TGCGCCAGCAGCCTAAAGGGGTCTAGCACAGATACGCAGTATTTT. Translation: CASSLKGSSTDTQYF. The whole variable domain, remainder taken from reference TRBV5-1 and TRBJ2-3, is KAGVTQTPRYLIKTRGQQVTLSCSPISGHRSVSWYQQTPGQGLQFLFEYFSETQRNKGNFPGRFSGRQFSNSRSEMNVSTLELGDSALYLCASSLKGSSTDTQYFGPGTRLTVL.

V and J are TRBV30 and TRBJ2-7, with 10 bases lining up with TRBD1. CDR1 and CDR2 (germline): GTSNPN, SVGIG (reference sequence). V lost 2 bases to trimming and J lost 6 bases; unmatched junction nucleotides: 7. There are 14 residues in the CDR3. The CDR3 sequence is CAWSSQGTGAEQYF. DNA for the CDR3: TGTGCCTGGAGTAGTCAAGGGACAGGGGCCGAGCAGTACTTC. Full variable domain (rest looked up from reference TRBV30 and TRBJ2-7): SQTIHQWPATLVQPVGSPLSLECTVEGTSNPNLYWYRQAAGRGLQLLFYSVGIGQISSEVPQNLSASRPQDRQFILSSKKLLLSDSGFYLCAWSSQGTGAEQYFGPGTRLTVT.

This clone is deemed medium-sized. The V call is TRBV6-4, the J call TRBJ2-3; D not resolved. The CDR3 covers 16 residues. CDR1 MRHNA and CDR2 SNTAGT come from the germline V gene. Trimming took 3 bases from V and 2 from J, leaving 15 bases between them. The CDR3 coding sequence is TGTGCCAGCAGTGAGGAAGCAACCTCTAACACAGATACGCAGTATTTT. It translates to CASSEEATSNTDTQYF.

V gene TRBV5-1 combines with J gene TRBJ2-4, with no clear D. The ends were cut back, 0 bases at V and 0 bases at J, with 10 bases in the middle. There are 16 residues in the CDR3. From germline, CDR1 is SGHRS and CDR2 YFSETQ. CDR3 sequence reads: CASSLEGSRAKNIQYF. CDR3 DNA sequence: TGCGCCAGCAGCTTGGAGGGCTCACGAGCCAAAAACATTCAGTACTTC.

The V call is TRBV7-9, the J call TRBJ2-3, with TRBD2 matching over 7 bases. V lost 6 bases to trimming and J lost 0 bases; unmatched junction nucleotides: 3. The CDR3 runs to 14 residues. Germline loops: CDR1 SEHNR, CDR2 FQNEAQ (reference sequence). CDR3 amino acids: CASRSGASTDTQYF. Here the CDR3 DNA reads TGTGCCAGCAGAAGCGGGGCTAGCACAGATACGCAGTATTTT.

The chain combines TRBV2 with TRBJ1-2; 7 bases agree with TRBD1. The CDR3 extends over 16 amino acids. V shed 6 bases, J shed 0 bases, and the junction held 10 bases outside the gene matches. Germline lookup yields CDR1 SNHLY and CDR2 FYNNEI. The DNA of the CDR3 is TGTGCCAGCAGCCAAGACGGACAGGAACCTAACTATGGCTACACCTTC. Encoded protein: CASSQDGQEPNYGYTF. The full variable domain, rest sourced from reference TRBV2 and TRBJ1-2, is EPEVTQTPSHQVTQMGQEVILRCVPISNHLYFYWYRQILGQKVEFLVSFYNNEISEKSEIFDDQFSVERPDGSNFTLKIRSTKLEDSAMYFCASSQDGQEPNYGYTFGSGTRLTVV.

The chain is built from TRBV19 and TRBJ2-1; D is uncertain. V shed 3 bases and J shed 8 bases, with 14 bases lying between them. CDR1 is LNHDA, CDR2 SQIVND, per germline (reference sequence). This CDR3 has 14 residues. CDR3 sequence: CASSIPASWDEQFF. CDR3 DNA: TGTGCCAGTAGTATTCCGGCGTCCTGGGATGAGCAGTTCTTC.

This chain links TRBV2 with TRBJ1-4; D is uncertain. The V end was cut by 2 bases, the J end by 4 bases, with 11 bases between. Germline CDR1 is SNHLY and CDR2 is FYNNEI. The CDR3 covers 15 residues. Here the CDR3 reads CASSERTAINEKLFF. The DNA for the CDR3 is TGTGCCAGCAGTGAAAGGACGGCTATTAATGAAAAACTGTTTTTT.

This clone was detected a few times. J is TRBJ1-2 and V is TRBV21-1; TRBD1, the D gene given by the table, was not confirmed from the DNA. TRBV21-1 is shown as a pseudogene. This CDR3 region has 17 residues. DNA for the CDR3: TGTGCCAGCAGCAAAGCGCTCAAGGGGCCCGCTAACTATGGCTACACCTTC. Translated, it gives CASSKALKGPANYGYTF.

The chain uses TRBV19 and TRBJ2-2; 7 bases map to TRBD1. V lost 6 bases and J lost 2; bases outside the gene matches: 3. This CDR3 has 14 amino acids. Germline assignment: CDR1 LNHDA and CDR2 SQIVND (reference sequence). This CDR3 reads CASRAGGNTGELFF. The CDR3 DNA sequence: TGTGCCAGTAGGGCAGGGGGAAACACCGGGGAGCTGTTTTTT.

The V call is TRBV2, the J call TRBJ2-4; no reliable D call. V was clipped by 9 bases and J by 0 bases, with 9 bases between them. The germline gives CDR1 SNHLY, CDR2 FYNNEI. This CDR3 has 13 amino acids. CDR3 nucleotide sequence: TGTGCCAGTGCCCTAGTAGCCAAAAACATTCAGTACTTC. Protein product: CASALVAKNIQYF.

V is TRBV27 and J is TRBJ2-3, with 9 bases that match TRBD2. The germline CDR1 and CDR2 sequences are MNHEY and SMNVEV (reference sequence). CDR3 length: 15 residues. J lost 2 bases, V lost 5 bases, and 5 bases had no gene match. DNA for the CDR3: TGTGCCAGCAGTACTCGACTAGCGGCCACAGATACGCAGTATTTT. It translates to CASSTRLAATDTQYF.

This chain links TRBV9 with TRBJ2-3; the D gene is possibly TRBD1 (5 bases). V lost 0 bases to trimming and J lost 2 bases, with 10 bases between them. Germline CDR1 reads SGDLS; CDR2 reads YYNGEE. The CDR3 loop spans 15 amino acids. CDR3 region: CASSVVGAHTDTQYF. As DNA, the CDR3 is TGTGCCAGCAGCGTAGTAGGGGCACACACAGATACGCAGTATTTT.

The rearrangement joins TRBV11-2 to TRBJ2-7; 9 nucleotides match TRBD2. V trimming: 1 base; J trimming: 2 bases; junction bases outside the gene matches: 3. The CDR3 runs to 15 residues. Germline CDR1 SGHAT, CDR2 FQNNGV. CDR3 in amino acids: CASSLGLAATYEQYF. Written as DNA, the CDR3 is TGTGCCAGCAGCTTAGGACTAGCGGCTACCTACGAGCAGTACTTC.

This clone was seen a single time. V usage is TRBV21-1 and J usage is TRBJ2-5; TRBD1 is taken as the D call from the table, unchecked against the DNA. TRBV21-1 is an annotated pseudogene. The CDR3 sequence is 18 residues long. The CDR3 protein is CASSKSDRVLRDQETQYF. CDR3 coding DNA: TGTGCCAGCAGCAAGTCGGACAGGGTTTTGAGGGACCAAGAGACCCAGTACTTC.

This clone was detected once. The chain recombines TRBV10-3 with TRBJ2-5; either TRBD1 or TRBD2 may fit D (6 bases each). This CDR3 spans 18 amino acids. V was shortened by 6 bases and J by 1 base, with 24 bases between the two germline ends. The germline gives CDR1 ENHRY, CDR2 SYGVKD. CDR3 coding DNA: TGTGCCATCAGCCCTACTGGGGGCAATAGCGGCCTCCAAGAGACCCAGTACTTC. It translates to CAISPTGGNSGLQETQYF.

The chain has TRBV21-1 and TRBJ2-1; TRBD2 is taken as the D call from the table, unchecked against the DNA. TRBV21-1 represents a pseudogene. This CDR3 spans 14 amino acids. CDR3 residues: CASSKVYGGHEQFF. The CDR3 nucleotides read TGTGCCAGCAGCAAAGTTTATGGAGGCCATGAGCAGTTCTTC.

The chain employs TRBV7-9 and TRBJ2-1, with TRBD2 matching over 9 bases. CDR3 length: 16 amino acids. CDR1 and CDR2 (germline): SEHNR, FQNEAQ (reference sequence). V was clipped by 1 base and J by 0 bases; unmatched bases: 1. CDR3 protein: CASSLVAGDSYNEQFF. For the CDR3, the DNA is TGTGCCAGCAGCTTAGTAGCGGGGGACTCCTACAATGAGCAGTTCTTC.

J is TRBJ1-1 and V is TRBV2, with 7 bases aligning to TRBD1. The CDR3 consists of 15 residues. Per germline, CDR1 SNHLY and CDR2 FYNNEI. V dropped 3 bases and J dropped 0; count of bases not matched to a gene: 4. This CDR3 reads CASSDRGGVNTEAFF. CDR3 DNA: TGTGCCAGCAGTGACAGGGGGGGGGTGAACACTGAAGCTTTCTTT.

The chain carries TRBV5-1 and TRBJ1-1; D gene ambiguous. Trimming left V 0 bases short and J 1 base short, with 16 bases between. The germline CDR1 and CDR2 sequences are SGHRS and YFSETQ. The length of the CDR3 is 17 residues. The CDR3 DNA sequence: TGCGCCAGCAGCTTGGTAATGGTAAGGTATGGGAACACTGAAGCTTTCTTT. Translating it yields CASSLVMVRYGNTEAFF.

This clone was seen a single time. The chain recombines TRBV9 with TRBJ2-3; no reliable D call. Trimming cost V 3 bases and J 6 bases, with 14 bases left between them. The CDR3 extends over 14 amino acids. The germline V gene has CDR1 SGDLS and CDR2 YYNGEE. DNA for the CDR3: TGTGCCAGCAGCGCTACCCCCCAAACGGATACGCAGTATTTT. This gives the protein CASSATPQTDTQYF.

The rearrangement links TRBV19 to TRBJ2-5; 9 bases agree with TRBD2. With V trimmed by 1 base and J by 9 bases, 9 bases remained unmatched. The CDR3 contains 15 residues. Germline CDR1 reads LNHDA; CDR2 reads SQIVND (reference sequence). CDR3 region: CASSIVREGIGAQYF. Here the CDR3 DNA reads TGTGCCAGTAGTATAGTGCGGGAGGGGATTGGGGCCCAGTACTTC.

As concerns this clone: The CDR3 end shows no conserved phenylalanine or tryptophan, and so a read error is likely. The DNA is left out, because the CDR3 cannot be placed on it with certainty; the CDR3 is given as TCRdb lists it. This sequence joins TRBV5-6 and TRBJ1-1; the table's D call of TRBD1 was not tested on the DNA. The CDR3 is 12 residues long, ends included. Per the germline V gene, CDR1 is SGHDT and CDR2 is YYEEEE. The CDR3 protein is CASSRERARATI.

The chain joins TRBV29-1 to TRBJ2-4; D gene unclear. CDR3 length equals 13 residues. Germline V gene sequence: CDR1 SQVTM, CDR2 ANQGSEA. Deletions cut 2 bases from V and 3 bases from J, with 8 bases between. CDR3 in DNA: TGCAGCGTTGAATCTCTATTCAAAAACATTCAGTACTTC. Translation: CSVESLFKNIQYF.

V gene TRBV18 combines with J gene TRBJ2-1, with TRBD2 matching over 8 bases. Germline V gives CDR1 KGHSH, CDR2 LQKENI. The CDR3 spans 13 residues. Germline trimming cut 3 bases from V and 10 bases from J; bases unmatched to any gene: 5. CDR3 nucleotide sequence: TGTGCCAGCTCACCGGAGGCGGGAGGAGAGCAGTTCTTC. Encoded protein: CASSPEAGGEQFF.

This chain connects TRBV30 to TRBJ2-5, with D perhaps assigned TRBD1 or TRBD2 (6 bases each). Germline CDR1 reads GTSNPN; CDR2 reads SVGIG (reference sequence). The ends were cut back, 4 bases at V and 6 bases at J, with 15 bases in the middle. The CDR3 is 13 amino acids. The CDR3 here is CAWKPGAFQTQYF. In DNA, the CDR3 is TGTGCCTGGAAACCGGGGGCTTTCCAGACCCAGTACTTC. Full variable domain (outside the CDR3, taken from reference TRBV30 and TRBJ2-5): SQTIHQWPATLVQPVGSPLSLECTVEGTSNPNLYWYRQAAGRGLQLLFYSVGIGQISSEVPQNLSASRPQDRQFILSSKKLLLSDSGFYLCAWKPGAFQTQYFGPGTRLLVL.

V is TRBV7-9 and J is TRBJ1-2; a weak D match, TRBD1 (6 bases). Looked up from germline, CDR1 is SEHNR and CDR2 is FQNEAQ (reference sequence). There are 13 residues in the CDR3. Trimming stripped 5 bases from V and 4 bases from J, with 11 bases between. Here the CDR3 DNA reads TGTGCCAGCAGCCCCGGACAGACCTATGGCTACACCTTC. Protein product: CASSPGQTYGYTF. Full variable domain (missing parts from reference TRBV7-9 and TRBJ1-2): DTGVSQNPRHKITKRGQNVTFRCDPISEHNRLYWYRQTLGQGPEFLTYFQNEAQLEKSRLLSDRFSAERPKGSFSTLEIQRTEQGDSAMYLCASSPGQTYGYTFGSGTRLTVV.